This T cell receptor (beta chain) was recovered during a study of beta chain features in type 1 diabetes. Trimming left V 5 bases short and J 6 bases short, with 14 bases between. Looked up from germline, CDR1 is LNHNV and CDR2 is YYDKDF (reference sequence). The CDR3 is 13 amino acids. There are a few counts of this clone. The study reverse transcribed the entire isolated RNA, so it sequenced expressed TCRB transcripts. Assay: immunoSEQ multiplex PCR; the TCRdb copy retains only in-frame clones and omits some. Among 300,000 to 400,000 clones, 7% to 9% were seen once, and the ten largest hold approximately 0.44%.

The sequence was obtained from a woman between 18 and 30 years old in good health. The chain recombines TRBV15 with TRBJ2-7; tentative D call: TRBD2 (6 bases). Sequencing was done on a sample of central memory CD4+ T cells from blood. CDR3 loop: CATSPRLGGEQYF. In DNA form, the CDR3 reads TGTGCCACCAGCCCTAGGTTGGGAGGCGAGCAGTACTTC.